A selection of T cell receptor beta chains follows, all from one sample in a study of beta chain features in type 1 diabetes. Sequencing used immunoSEQ multiplex PCR; TCRdb keeps in-frame clones, though not all of them. The repertoire holds more than 150,000 clones, with roughly an eighth as singletons. Source material: central memory CD4+ T cells from blood. All receptors come from a woman aged 18-35 years in good health. Each CDR3 is given with its conserved first and last residue. A D gene is named only where the DNA matches it firmly. The size field is filled for only some rows; it gives once, few, many or a size class.

CDR3aa	CDR3nt	abundance	v_gene	len	j_gene	d_gene
CASSLSPRFSGNTIYF	TGTGCCAGCAGCTTAAGTCCCCGGTTTTCTGGAAACACCATATATTTT	NA	TRBV11-2	16	TRBJ1-3	NA
CASSSSGPTQETQYF	TGTGCCAGCAGCTCCAGCGGCCCGACCCAAGAGACCCAGTACTTC	few	TRBV7-2	15	TRBJ2-5	NA
CSVPETGGFVAFF	TGCAGCGTTCCTGAGACAGGGGGTTTTGTAGCTTTCTTT	few	TRBV29-1	13	TRBJ1-1	TRBD1
CASSSGMTEQFF	TGTGCCAGCAGCTCCGGGATGACGGAGCAGTTCTTC	many	TRBV7-3	12	TRBJ2-1	NA
CASSLGGASLDTQYF	TGTGCCAGCAGTTTGGGCGGGGCTAGCTTAGATACGCAGTATTTT	NA	TRBV28	15	TRBJ2-3	NA
CASSQYTSGANVLTF	TGTGCCAGCAGCCAGTACACCTCTGGGGCCAACGTCCTGACTTTC	NA	TRBV7-2	15	TRBJ2-6	NA
CASRSFDSYSNQPQHF	TGTGCCAGCAGGTCCTTTGACAGTTATAGCAATCAGCCCCAGCATTTT	few	TRBV27	16	TRBJ1-5	NA
CASSFAGEETQYF	TGTGCCAGCAGTTTTGCGGGTGAAGAGACCCAGTACTTC	few	TRBV28	13	TRBJ2-5	NA
CASSLFRVGPREQYF	TGTGCCAGCAGTTTATTCAGGGTGGGGCCGAGGGAGCAGTACTTC	NA	TRBV28	15	TRBJ2-7	NA
CASSSGLGSQPQHF	TGTGCCAGCAGCTCCGGACTCGGTAGTCAGCCCCAGCATTTT	NA	TRBV13	14	TRBJ1-5	NA
CAISARTGTELNTEAFF	TGTGCCATCAGCGCTAGAACCGGGACAGAGCTTAACACTGAAGCTTTCTTT	NA	TRBV10-3	17	TRBJ1-1	TRBD1
CASSLERGSGANVLTF	TGCGCCAGCAGCTTGGAACGGGGATCTGGGGCCAACGTCCTGACTTTC	NA	TRBV5-1	16	TRBJ2-6	NA
CASSLRREVNTGELFF	TGTGCCAGCAGCTTAAGGCGGGAAGTGAACACCGGGGAGCTGTTTTTT	NA	TRBV7-3	16	TRBJ2-2	NA
CASRSAGSVIDTQYF	TGTGCCAGCAGGTCGGCCGGGTCCGTCATAGATACGCAGTATTTT	NA	TRBV7-2	15	TRBJ2-3	NA
CAARETSGSTDTQYF	TGTGCCGCAAGGGAGACTAGCGGAAGCACAGATACGCAGTATTTT	NA	TRBV30	15	TRBJ2-3	TRBD2
CARAEVPKAFF	TGTGCCAGGGCGGAGGTGCCTAAAGCTTTCTTT	NA	TRBV6-4	11	TRBJ1-1	NA
CASSDRGQPHYGYTF	TGTGCCAGCAGTGATAGGGGCCAGCCCCACTATGGCTACACCTTC	NA	TRBV6-1	15	TRBJ1-2	NA
CASSSSIYNEQFF	TGTGCCAGCAGCTCCTCTATCTACAATGAGCAGTTCTTC	few	TRBV11-3	13	TRBJ2-1	NA
CASSPQGAGAGELFF	TGTGCCAGCAGCCCACAGGGGGCGGGCGCCGGGGAGCTGTTTTTT	NA	TRBV9	15	TRBJ2-2	TRBD1
CASSFKGGDQPQHF	TGCGCCAGCAGCTTCAAAGGGGGCGATCAGCCCCAGCATTTT	few	TRBV5-1	14	TRBJ1-5	TRBD1
CASHSMSTRTYNEQFF	TGTGCCAGCCATTCAATGAGCACTAGGACGTACAATGAGCAGTTCTTC	NA	TRBV6-6	16	TRBJ2-1	NA
CASSDGTPYQPQHF	TGTGCCAGCAGTGACGGGACACCATATCAGCCCCAGCATTTT	NA	TRBV6-1	14	TRBJ1-5	NA
CASSDNSGGLETQYF	TGTGCCAGCAGTGACAATAGCGGGGGGTTAGAGACCCAGTACTTC	NA	TRBV2	15	TRBJ2-5	TRBD2
CSVEESGINTGELFF	TGCAGCGTTGAAGAGTCAGGGATCAACACCGGGGAGCTGTTTTTT	many	TRBV29-1	15	TRBJ2-2	NA
CSGGGTSGSSYEQYF	TGCAGCGGAGGTGGGACTAGCGGAAGCTCCTACGAGCAGTACTTC	NA	TRBV29-1	15	TRBJ2-7	TRBD2
CASSFSGTGEQYF	TGTGCCAGCAGCTTCTCCGGGACAGGAGAGCAGTACTTC	NA	TRBV5-8	13	TRBJ2-7	TRBD1
CASSPPPGQGQETQYF	TGTGCCAGCAGCCCTCCCCCGGGACAGGGGCAAGAGACCCAGTACTTC	few	TRBV7-2	16	TRBJ2-5	TRBD1
CASSGRASNYGYTF	TGTGCCAGCAGTGGGAGAGCTTCTAACTATGGCTACACCTTC	few	TRBV27	14	TRBJ1-2	NA
CATSHINSYPGGEQFF	TGTGCCACCAGCCATATAAACTCTTACCCAGGGGGTGAGCAGTTCTTC	few	TRBV15	16	TRBJ2-1	TRBD1
CATSSQSWSSYNEQFF	TGTGCCACCAGCAGTCAAAGCTGGAGCTCCTACAATGAGCAGTTCTTC	few	TRBV15	16	TRBJ2-1	NA
CAWSVQNAGELFF	TGTGCCTGGAGTGTACAAAACGCCGGGGAGCTGTTTTTT	few	TRBV30	13	TRBJ2-2	NA
CATSRVRPIQTQYF	TGTGCCACCAGCAGAGTACGTCCTATTCAGACCCAGTACTTC	few	TRBV15	14	TRBJ2-5	NA
CASSPPGTGDTEAFF	TGTGCCAGCAGCCCTCCCGGGACAGGGGACACTGAAGCTTTCTTT	few	TRBV7-2	15	TRBJ1-1	TRBD1
CASSSNTGELFF	TGTGCCAGCAGCTCTAACACCGGGGAGCTGTTTTTT	few	TRBV11-2	12	TRBJ2-2	NA
CASKNSQGPQETQYF	TGTGCCAGCAAGAATTCACAGGGGCCCCAAGAGACCCAGTACTTC	NA	TRBV28	15	TRBJ2-5	TRBD1
CASRFRTVSYEQYF	TGTGCCAGCCGATTCCGGACTGTCTCCTACGAGCAGTACTTC	NA	TRBV28	14	TRBJ2-7	NA
CASSLSGHGFADTQYF	TGTGCCAGCAGTTTATCAGGGCACGGGTTCGCAGATACGCAGTATTTT	NA	TRBV28	16	TRBJ2-3	NA
CASSPGTSGYEQYF	TGCGCCAGCAGCCCCGGGACTAGCGGCTACGAGCAGTACTTC	few	TRBV5-1	14	TRBJ2-7	TRBD2
CASRSGLAGSQETQYF	TGTGCCAGCAGGTCGGGACTAGCGGGATCCCAAGAGACCCAGTACTTC	NA	TRBV7-3	16	TRBJ2-5	TRBD2
CASSLQYEQFF	TGTGCCAGCAGCTTGCAGTATGAGCAGTTCTTC	few	TRBV5-4	11	TRBJ2-1	NA
CATSRRDIATNEKLFF	TGTGCCACCAGCCGTCGGGACATTGCAACTAATGAAAAACTGTTTTTT	once	TRBV15	16	TRBJ1-4	NA
CATSRTGAGNQPQHF	TGTGCCACCAGCAGGACAGGGGCCGGCAATCAGCCCCAGCATTTT	few	TRBV15	15	TRBJ1-5	TRBD1
CASSHPTTGASYEQYF	TGCGCCAGCAGCCACCCGACGACAGGGGCCTCCTACGAGCAGTACTTC	NA	TRBV5-1	16	TRBJ2-7	TRBD1
CASRETIYNEQFF	TGTGCCAGCCGGGAGACGATCTACAATGAGCAGTTCTTC	few	TRBV2	13	TRBJ2-1	NA
CASRRGTGGHYTF	TGTGCCAGCAGACGCGGGACAGGGGGTCACTACACCTTC	NA	TRBV6-6	13	TRBJ1-2	TRBD1
CASSLAHSGTAYEQYF	TGTGCCAGCAGCTTAGCGCATAGCGGGACCGCCTACGAGCAGTACTTC	few	TRBV7-2	16	TRBJ2-7	TRBD2
CAWTSGGADTQYF	TGTGCCTGGACTAGCGGGGGGGCAGATACGCAGTATTTT	NA	TRBV30	13	TRBJ2-3	TRBD2
CASSPTGNTEAFF	TGTGCCAGCAGCCCGACAGGGAACACTGAAGCTTTCTTT	NA	TRBV7-9	13	TRBJ1-1	NA
CASSPGGSGRLNEQFF	TGTGCCAGCAGCCCCGGGGGTAGCGGAAGACTCAATGAGCAGTTCTTC	NA	TRBV28	16	TRBJ2-1	NA
CSALRGEQFF	TGCAGTGCATTACGCGGTGAGCAGTTCTTC	NA	TRBV20-1	10	TRBJ2-1	NA
CASSRGTGNEQYF	TGCGCCAGCAGCCGAGGTACAGGTAACGAGCAGTACTTC	NA	TRBV4-1	13	TRBJ2-7	NA
CARSSGYEQYF	TGTGCCAGATCTAGCGGGTACGAGCAGTACTTC	few	TRBV30	11	TRBJ2-7	TRBD2